The 18 T cell receptor beta chains reported below all come from one sample, sequenced in a study of identical twins (dated by TCRdb to about 2016). The library was made by 5' RACE. The sequencing machine was an Illumina HiSeq 2000. TCRdb reanalyzed the raw reads on its own, using fastp at Q25 for trimming and MiXCR for clone calling, and kept in-frame beta chains. Rows are combined by CDR3 protein, so each entry shows the most common genes and DNA. The sample table holds around 490,000 distinct CDR3 sequences, of which about 22% were seen once. The leading ten clones occupy 0.45% to 0.5% of the sample. The same sample was also used in a study of yellow fever vaccine responses in identical twins.

The sample taken for sequencing was CD4+ T cells sorted from blood. Source of these receptors: a woman younger than 35 in good health.

The J gene is TRBJ1-1, the V gene TRBV4-1; D is ambiguous. Germline V gene data show CDR1 as MGHRA and CDR2 as YSYEKL. This CDR3 comprises 14 residues. Trimming cost V 3 bases and J 2 bases, with 10 bases left between them. The DNA for the CDR3 is TGCGCCAGCAGCCACGTGATAGGAAACACTGAAGCTTTCTTT. It codes for CASSHVIGNTEAFF.

The chain combines TRBV20-1 with TRBJ2-2, with 7 bases lining up with TRBD2. The CDR3 spans 17 residues. Germline-derived CDR1 and CDR2 are DFQATT and SNEGSKA (reference sequence). V lost 3 bases and J lost 6; bases outside the gene matches: 16. The chain's CDR3 is CSASAPVSGNNAGELFF. Written as DNA, the CDR3 is TGCAGTGCTAGTGCCCCAGTGAGCGGGAATAACGCCGGGGAGCTGTTTTTT.

This clonotype has just a few counts. The genes are TRBV5-1 and TRBJ2-1; 9 bases are a match to TRBD2. The CDR3 covers 16 residues. Germline V gene lookup returns CDR1 SGHRS and CDR2 YFSETQ. Germline trimming cut 4 bases from V and 0 bases from J; bases unmatched to any gene: 5. CDR3: CASSTDSGSSYNEQFF. The CDR3 nucleotides read TGCGCCAGCAGCACCGATAGCGGGAGCTCCTACAATGAGCAGTTCTTC.

This clonotype occurred a few times. The chain is built from TRBV24-1 and TRBJ1-2; D gene unclear. Germline loops: CDR1 KGHDR, CDR2 SFDVKD. Trimming took off 1 base at V and 8 bases at J, with 13 bases between the two ends. The CDR3 consists of 14 residues. DNA of the CDR3: TGTGCCACCAGTGATTTTAAGGCTGCTCGGGGCTACACCTTC. Its protein is CATSDFKAARGYTF.

The chain joins TRBV3-1 to TRBJ2-7; D perhaps matches TRBD2 (5 bases). Germline CDR1 LGHDT, CDR2 YNNKEL (reference sequence). The CDR3 consists of 13 residues. The V and J ends lost 1 base and 9 bases respectively, with 13 bases between them. CDR3 in amino acids: CASSQGESGGQYV. The CDR3 DNA reads as TGTGCCAGCAGCCAAGGGGAAAGCGGCGGGCAGTACGTC.

This clonotype was picked up a small number of times. The genes are TRBV19 and TRBJ2-2, with D possibly being TRBD1 or TRBD2 (5 bases each). The CDR3 runs to 15 residues. Germline CDR1 is LNHDA and CDR2 is SQIVND (reference sequence). The V end was cut by 7 bases, the J end by 3 bases, with 15 bases between. The CDR3 region is CASNPRGADTGELFF. Written as DNA, the CDR3 is TGTGCCAGTAATCCCCGGGGCGCCGACACCGGGGAGCTGTTTTTT.

The V and J genes are TRBV12-3 or TRBV12-4 and TRBJ1-5; TRBD1 is a possible D gene (5 bases). The CDR3 has 16 residues. Trimming shortened V by 5 bases and J by 1 base, and 15 bases separated the two germline ends. The CDR3 sequence: CASSRSGWGSNQPQHF. CDR3 nucleotides: TGTGCCAGCAGTCGATCAGGGTGGGGGAGCAATCAGCCCCAGCATTTT.

This clonotype was seen repeatedly, ten times or more. The chain carries TRBV12-3 or TRBV12-4 and TRBJ1-1; no firm D call. The V end was cut by 3 bases, the J end by 1 base, with 9 bases between. The CDR3 extends over 14 amino acids. CDR3 region: CASSFGERNTEAFF. The CDR3 DNA follows: TGTGCCAGCAGTTTCGGGGAGAGGAACACTGAAGCTTTCTTT.

The chain is built from TRBV20-1 and TRBJ2-5, with a tentative D call TRBD2 (6 bases). Trimming took 6 bases from V and 5 from J, leaving 10 bases between them. Germline CDR1 DFQATT, CDR2 SNEGSKA (reference sequence). The CDR3 is 11 amino acids. The DNA for the CDR3 is TGCAGTGCAACTGGGGGGGAGACCCAGTACTTC. Translating it yields CSATGGETQYF.

The chain uses TRBV11-1 and TRBJ2-3; 13 nucleotides agree with TRBD2. V lost 5 bases and J lost 1; bases outside the gene matches: 12. CDR3 size: 19 residues. The germline gives CDR1 SGHAT, CDR2 FQDESV (reference sequence). CDR3 coding DNA: TGTGCCAGCAGCCCGACTAAGGGACTAGCGGGGCCCCGCACAGATACGCAGTATTTT. It yields the protein CASSPTKGLAGPRTDTQYF.

This clonotype showed up just a few times. The chain carries TRBV27 and TRBJ2-3; 12 nucleotides line up with TRBD2. The CDR3 consists of 15 residues. V gave up 4 bases and J gave up 6 bases; unmatched junction bases: 5. The germline CDR1 and CDR2 sequences are MNHEY and SMNVEV (reference sequence). The CDR3 bases are TGTGCCAGCAGTTCAAGACTAGCGGGGGCTGATACGCAGTATTTT. As protein: CASSSRLAGADTQYF.

This clonotype was observed a handful of times. The V call is TRBV7-2, the J call TRBJ2-5; 10 nucleotides match TRBD2. This CDR3 comprises 17 residues. V gave up 2 bases and J gave up 1 base; unmatched junction bases: 7. Germline assignment: CDR1 SGHTA and CDR2 FQGNSA. CDR3 sequence: CASSLNVGTSVQETQYF. The CDR3 DNA sequence: TGTGCCAGCAGCTTAAATGTTGGGACTAGCGTCCAAGAGACCCAGTACTTC.

This clonotype was counted a few times. This chain connects TRBV5-1 to TRBJ2-1, with TRBD1 matching over 7 bases. The CDR3 is made up of 13 amino acids. Per the germline V gene, CDR1 is SGHRS and CDR2 is YFSETQ. The V gene end was trimmed by 7 bases and the J gene end by 6 bases; junction bases not matched to a gene: 7. The CDR3 reads CASRTDRANEQFF. The DNA for the CDR3 is TGCGCCAGCCGAACCGACAGGGCCAATGAGCAGTTCTTC.

The chain uses TRBV5-1 and TRBJ1-1; D is unclear. The CDR3 runs 15 residues. Germline loops: CDR1 SGHRS, CDR2 YFSETQ. V lost 4 bases, J lost 4 bases, and 17 bases lay in between. DNA of the CDR3: TGCGCCAGCAGCGCCCGATCAGCTTCCTCCACTGAAGCTTTCTTT. Translating gives CASSARSASSTEAFF.

The V gene is TRBV4-1, the J gene TRBJ2-2; D remains unclear. The CDR3 covers 12 residues. CDR1 MGHRA and CDR2 YSYEKL come from the germline V gene. V was cut by 0 bases and J by 7 bases, with 3 bases left in between. The CDR3 reads CASSQDVGELFF. The CDR3, as DNA: TGCGCCAGCAGCCAAGACGTCGGGGAGCTGTTTTTT.

A few counts support this clonotype. The chain uses TRBV10-3 and TRBJ2-5; D gene uncertain. Germline V gene data show CDR1 as ENHRY and CDR2 as SYGVKD. Deletions cut 4 bases from V and 0 bases from J, with 3 bases between. This CDR3 comprises 12 residues. CDR3 protein: CAISVNQETQYF. CDR3 nucleotide sequence: TGTGCCATCAGTGTAAACCAAGAGACCCAGTACTTC.

This clonotype was picked up a small number of times. The V call is TRBV10-3, the J call TRBJ2-5, with a tentative D call TRBD1 (5 bases). This CDR3 spans 19 amino acids. V gave up 10 bases and J gave up 0 bases, with 30 bases separating them. Germline V CDR1 and CDR2: ENHRY, SYGVKD. The CDR3 loop reads CATQSRSLQSDSNQETQYF. In nucleotides, the CDR3 is TGTGCCACCCAGAGTCGGAGCCTTCAGAGCGACAGTAACCAAGAGACCCAGTACTTC.

This clonotype was detected a few times. The rearrangement links TRBV6-1 to TRBJ2-2; a possible D gene is TRBD1 (6 bases). This CDR3 spans 14 amino acids. Trimming stripped 5 bases from V and 6 bases from J, with 13 bases between. Germline V lookup: CDR1 MNHNS, CDR2 SASEGT. The CDR3 is CASSPDSRSGELFF. DNA of the CDR3: TGTGCCAGCAGTCCGGACAGCCGATCCGGGGAGCTGTTTTTT.